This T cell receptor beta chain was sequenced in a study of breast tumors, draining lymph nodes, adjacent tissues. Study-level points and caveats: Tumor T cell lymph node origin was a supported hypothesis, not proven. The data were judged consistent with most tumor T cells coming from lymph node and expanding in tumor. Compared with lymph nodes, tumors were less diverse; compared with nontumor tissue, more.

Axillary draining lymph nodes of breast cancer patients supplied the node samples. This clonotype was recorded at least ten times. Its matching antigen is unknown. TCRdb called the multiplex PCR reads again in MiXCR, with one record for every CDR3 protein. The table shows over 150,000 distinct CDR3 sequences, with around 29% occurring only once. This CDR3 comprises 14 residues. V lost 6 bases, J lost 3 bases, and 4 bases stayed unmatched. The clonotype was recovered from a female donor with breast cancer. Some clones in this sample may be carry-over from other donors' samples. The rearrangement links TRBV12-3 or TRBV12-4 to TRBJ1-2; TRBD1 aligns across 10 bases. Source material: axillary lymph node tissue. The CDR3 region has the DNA TGTGCCAGCAGGGGACAGGGGCGCGACTATGGCTACACCTTC. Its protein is CASRGQGRDYGYTF.